This T cell receptor (beta chain) comes out of a study of blood T cell repertoires in COVID-19. V gave up 2 bases and J gave up 2 bases, with 10 bases separating them. Germline V gene data show CDR1 as LNHDA and CDR2 as SQIVND (reference sequence). CDR3 size: 15 residues. Method: immunoSEQ multiplex PCR; TCRdb's copy keeps in-frame clones and lacks some. Among about 120,000 clones, 65% to 85% were seen once, and the ten largest hold around 3.9%. The chain is built from TRBV19 and TRBJ2-1, with D possibly matching TRBD2 (5 bases). The specimen sequenced was PBMCs or T cells enriched from blood (not recorded which). The TCR was taken from a woman between 25 and 40 years old who had recovered from COVID-19. The CDR3 loop reads CASSINGVTYNEQFF. For the CDR3, the DNA is TGTGCCAGTAGTATAAACGGGGTAACCTACAATGAGCAGTTCTTC.